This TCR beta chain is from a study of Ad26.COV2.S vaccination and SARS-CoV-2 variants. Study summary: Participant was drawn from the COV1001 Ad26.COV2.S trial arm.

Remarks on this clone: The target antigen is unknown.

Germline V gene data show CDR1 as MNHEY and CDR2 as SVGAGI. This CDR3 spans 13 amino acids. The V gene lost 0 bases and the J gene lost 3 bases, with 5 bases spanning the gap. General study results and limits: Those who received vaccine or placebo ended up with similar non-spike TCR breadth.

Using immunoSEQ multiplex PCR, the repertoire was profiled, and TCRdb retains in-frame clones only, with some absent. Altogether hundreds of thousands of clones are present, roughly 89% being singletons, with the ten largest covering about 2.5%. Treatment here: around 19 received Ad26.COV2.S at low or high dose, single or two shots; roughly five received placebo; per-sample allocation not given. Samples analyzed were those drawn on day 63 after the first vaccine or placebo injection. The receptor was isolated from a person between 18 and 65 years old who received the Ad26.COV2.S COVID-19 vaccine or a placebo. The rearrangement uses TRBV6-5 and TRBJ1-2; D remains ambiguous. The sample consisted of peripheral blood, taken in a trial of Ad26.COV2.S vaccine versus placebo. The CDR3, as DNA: TGTGCCAGCAGTTACTCGCAGGACTATGGCTACACCTTC. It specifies CASSYSQDYGYTF.